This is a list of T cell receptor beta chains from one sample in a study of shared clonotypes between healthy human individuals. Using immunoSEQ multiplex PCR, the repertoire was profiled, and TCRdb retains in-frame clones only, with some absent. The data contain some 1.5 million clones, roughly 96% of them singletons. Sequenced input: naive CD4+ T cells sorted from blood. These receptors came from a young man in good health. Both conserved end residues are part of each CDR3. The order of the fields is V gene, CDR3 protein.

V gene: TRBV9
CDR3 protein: CASSPKGDSGNTIYF

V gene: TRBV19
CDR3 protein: CASSMYGTGDEKLFF

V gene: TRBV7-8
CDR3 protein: CASSLGGGALSRGYTF

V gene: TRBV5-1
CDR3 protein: CASSPRTGVIGTEAFF

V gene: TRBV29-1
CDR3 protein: CSAAGTSHNEQFF

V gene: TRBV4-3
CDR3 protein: CASSQVRTYEQYF

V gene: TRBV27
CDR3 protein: CASSLRRGNQPQHF

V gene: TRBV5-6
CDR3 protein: CASSGYMRESPYEQYF

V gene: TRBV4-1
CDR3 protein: CASSQDPGGELFF

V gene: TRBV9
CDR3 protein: CASSVASGNYEQYF

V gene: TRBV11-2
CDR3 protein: CASSLGSSYEQYF

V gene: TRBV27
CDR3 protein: CASSYRRANEKLFF

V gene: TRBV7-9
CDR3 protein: CASAGLAGPEANTGELFF

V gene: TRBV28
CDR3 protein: CASLAAGRARRSTDTQYF

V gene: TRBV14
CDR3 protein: CASSPTLGKRWEQYF

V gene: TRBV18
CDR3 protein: CASSPPNGNTEAFF

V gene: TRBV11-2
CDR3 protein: CASSLGLLYYEQYF

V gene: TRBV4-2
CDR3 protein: CASSQDGTHGEQYF

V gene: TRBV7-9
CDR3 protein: CASSLGGLWDEQYF

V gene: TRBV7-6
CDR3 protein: CASSSGSSYEQFF

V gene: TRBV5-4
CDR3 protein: CASSLDSTGELFF

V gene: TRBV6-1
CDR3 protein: CASSDTTGTEQYF

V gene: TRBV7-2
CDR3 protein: CASSQHPGEQFF

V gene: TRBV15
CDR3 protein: CATSRLPIESGTNNEQFF

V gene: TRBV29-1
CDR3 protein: CSVEPLKNTEAFF

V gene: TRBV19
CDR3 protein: CASRGQGPGNQPQHF

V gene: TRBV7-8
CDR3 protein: CASSLGGQRQETQYF

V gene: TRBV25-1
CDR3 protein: CASSEAGTGNQPQHF

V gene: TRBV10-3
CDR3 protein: CAISPNRGQETQYF

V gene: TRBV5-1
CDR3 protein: CASSLGGTGEYEQYF

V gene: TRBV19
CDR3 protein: CASSIETTVNEQYF

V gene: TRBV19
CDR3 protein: CASSIRTGLSNQPQHF

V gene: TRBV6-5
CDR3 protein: CASSRRGTLPYEQYF

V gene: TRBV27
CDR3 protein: CAWGTSGKSYEQYF

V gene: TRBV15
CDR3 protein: CATSSGDANEKLFF

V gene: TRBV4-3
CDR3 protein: CASSQGQGAREAFF

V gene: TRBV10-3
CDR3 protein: CAISEPPGQGGKNIQYF

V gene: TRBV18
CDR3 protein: CASSSRDSEEAFF

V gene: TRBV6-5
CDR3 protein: CASSPHGGEETQYF